The 24 T cell receptor beta chains presented below share a single source sample, sequenced in a study of blood T cell repertoires in COVID-19. The protocol was immunoSEQ multiplex PCR, while the TCRdb copy is restricted to in-frame clones and leaves out a portion. This table has 150,000 to 200,000 clones, 86% appearing once. Material for sequencing was peripheral blood. The receptors were gathered from a man aged 18-30 years with acute or convalescent COVID-19.

J is TRBJ1-4 and V is TRBV29-1, with 9 bases identical to TRBD1. CDR1 and CDR2 from the germline V gene are SQVTM and ANQGSEA. The CDR3 has 13 amino acids. V was clipped by 6 bases and J by 6 bases; unmatched bases: 5. The CDR3 sequence is CSVPGQGHEKLFF. CDR3 DNA sequence: TGCAGCGTGCCGGGACAGGGTCATGAAAAACTGTTTTTT. Filled out from reference TRBV29-1 and TRBJ1-4, the complete variable domain reads SAVISQKPSRDICQRGTSLTIQCQVDSQVTMMFWYRQQPGQSLTLIATANQGSEATYESGFVIDKFPISRPNLTFSTLTVSNMSPEDSSIYLCSVPGQGHEKLFFGSGTQLSVL.

This clone was seen only a few times. The CDR3 sequence is CATSGGSYEQYF. The CDR3 coding sequence is TGTGCCACCAGCGGGGGATCCTACGAGCAGTACTTC. The rearrangement uses TRBV24-1 and TRBJ2-7; tentatively, D is TRBD2 (6 bases). Between the trimmed V and J ends, which lost 7 bases and 1 base, there was a span of 7 bases. CDR1 is KGHDR, CDR2 SFDVKD, per germline. The CDR3 runs to 12 residues.

In this sample, this clone turned up a few times. V is TRBV19 and J is TRBJ2-6; TRBD1 aligns across 8 bases. CDR3 size: 16 residues. Trimming removed 6 bases from V and 0 bases from J; junction bases left unmatched: 4. CDR1 is LNHDA, CDR2 SQIVND, per germline (reference sequence). The CDR3 DNA sequence: TGTGCCAGTAGCCTGGACAGGGACTCTGGGGCCAACGTCCTGACTTTC. This codes for CASSLDRDSGANVLTF.

For the CDR3, the DNA is TGTGCCACCGGACAGGGACAACATAGCAATCAGCCCCAGCATTTT. Translating gives CATGQGQHSNQPQHF. This chain uses TRBV28 with TRBJ1-5; 8 bases fit TRBD1. The V gene's germline CDR1 is MDHEN and CDR2 SYDVKM. V lost 10 bases and J lost 0; bases outside the gene matches: 8. The CDR3 has 15 residues. Full variable domain (outside the CDR3, taken from reference TRBV28 and TRBJ1-5): DVKVTQSSRYLVKRTGEKVFLECVQDMDHENMFWYRQDPGLGLRLIYFSYDVKMKEKGDIPEGYSVSREKKERFSLILESASTNQTSMYLCATGQGQHSNQPQHFGDGTRLSIL.

The genes are TRBV30 and TRBJ1-2, with a possible D match to TRBD1 (6 bases). The germline CDR1 and CDR2 sequences are GTSNPN and SVGIG (reference sequence). CDR3 size: 13 residues. The germline V and J ends were trimmed by 2 bases and 8 bases, with 15 bases remaining between them. The CDR3 protein is CAWSPDSTIGYTF. CDR3 DNA: TGTGCCTGGAGTCCGGACAGCACTATAGGCTACACCTTC.

The CDR3 protein is CASSQAGTADLDTQYF. The CDR3 DNA reads as TGCGCCAGCAGCCAGGCCGGGACAGCGGACTTAGATACGCAGTATTTT. This chain connects TRBV4-1 to TRBJ2-3; 7 nucleotides align to TRBD1. The CDR3 has 16 amino acids. Germline trimming cut 3 bases from V and 5 bases from J; bases unmatched to any gene: 11. From germline, CDR1 is MGHRA and CDR2 YSYEKL.

The rearrangement links TRBV29-1 to TRBJ1-1; tentatively, D is TRBD1 (5 bases). The germline gives CDR1 SQVTM, CDR2 ANQGSEA. This CDR3 has 12 amino acids. Trimming shortened V by 7 bases and J by 2 bases, and 11 bases separated the two germline ends. The CDR3 coding sequence is TGCAGCGCCGGACAATTTAACACTGAAGCTTTCTTT. Protein product: CSAGQFNTEAFF.

The chain combines TRBV19 with TRBJ2-5; 14 bases are shared with TRBD2. The CDR3 spans 19 residues. Germline V gives CDR1 LNHDA, CDR2 SQIVND (reference sequence). Losses at the gene ends were 4 bases for V and 0 bases for J; bases not matched to a gene: 10. As DNA, the CDR3 is TGTGCCAGTAGTAGAACCGGGACTAGCGGGGGTTGGGACCAAGAGACCCAGTACTTC. Encoded protein: CASSRTGTSGGWDQETQYF.

The chain employs TRBV3-1 (or the pseudogene TRBV3-2) and TRBJ2-7; 10 bases are shared with TRBD1. V shed 6 bases, J shed 6 bases, and the junction held 14 bases outside the gene matches. This CDR3 has 16 residues. Germline V CDR1 and CDR2: LGHDT, YNNKEL (reference sequence). The CDR3 DNA sequence: TGTGCCAGCAGTCAATCCGGGACAGGGGATTTTCGCGAGCAGTACTTC. Amino acid sequence: CASSQSGTGDFREQYF.

This clone was detected only a few times. The chain uses TRBV9 and TRBJ1-2, with TRBD1 matching 7 bases. This CDR3 is built from 13 residues. Germline V CDR1 and CDR2: SGDLS, YYNGEE. V shed 4 bases and J 5 bases; nucleotides not matched to a gene: 5. This CDR3 is CASSMGQPYGYTF. DNA of the CDR3: TGTGCCAGCAGCATGGGACAGCCTTATGGCTACACCTTC.

Here the CDR3 reads CASSQAASGNTIYF. The CDR3 DNA reads as TGTGCCAGCAGCCAGGCAGCGTCTGGAAACACCATATATTTT. This chain joins TRBV3-1 (or the pseudogene TRBV3-2) and TRBJ1-3; D unclear. The CDR3 runs 14 residues. V was pared by 3 bases and J by 1 base, with 7 bases between. Per germline, CDR1 LGHDT and CDR2 YNNKEL (reference sequence).

The chain has TRBV6-1 and TRBJ2-7, with a tentative D call TRBD1 (7 bases). CDR3 length: 13 amino acids. V shed 2 bases and J shed 7 bases, with 12 bases lying between them. Germline V gene lookup returns CDR1 MNHNS and CDR2 SASEGT. The CDR3 DNA follows: TGTGCCAGCAGTGAATGGTCAGGGGGGGAGCAGTACTTC. It encodes CASSEWSGGEQYF.

The rearrangement uses TRBV7-9 and TRBJ2-7, with TRBD2 matching over 12 bases. The CDR3 is made up of 16 amino acids. CDR1 and CDR2 (germline): SEHNR, FQNEAQ (reference sequence). V gave up 5 bases and J gave up 0 bases; unmatched junction bases: 5. The CDR3 protein is CASSVLAGGFSYEQYF. The CDR3 DNA is TGTGCCAGCAGCGTACTAGCGGGGGGATTCTCCTACGAGCAGTACTTC.

The J gene is TRBJ2-6, the V gene TRBV18; D is unclear. Germline V gene sequence: CDR1 KGHSH, CDR2 LQKENI. Between the trimmed V and J ends, which lost 0 bases and 0 bases, there was a span of 12 bases. The length of the CDR3 is 18 residues. The CDR3 DNA sequence: TGTGCCAGCTCACCACCCAACATGGAGTTCTCTGGGGCCAACGTCCTGACTTTC. This gives the protein CASSPPNMEFSGANVLTF.

V usage is TRBV9 and J usage is TRBJ2-5; maybe TRBD1 (6 bases). In germline, CDR1 is SGDLS, CDR2 YYNGEE. The length of the CDR3 is 15 residues. Trimming stripped 4 bases from V and 1 base from J, with 14 bases between. The CDR3 loop reads CASSFRDTSQETQYF. CDR3 nucleotides: TGTGCCAGCAGCTTCCGGGACACCTCCCAAGAGACCCAGTACTTC.

The rearrangement joins TRBV28 to TRBJ2-7, with D maybe TRBD2 (5 bases). The germline CDR1 and CDR2 sequences are MDHEN and SYDVKM. This CDR3 is 13 amino acids long. The V and J ends lost 8 bases and 7 bases respectively, with 18 bases between them. Here the CDR3 DNA reads TGTGCCAGCTCCGAGACTACGGTGGGGGAGCAGTACGTC. Protein: CASSETTVGEQYV.

The DNA of the CDR3 is TGTGCCACCAGTGATTACGGACTGTCTCGGTATGAGCAGTTCTTC. It specifies CATSDYGLSRYEQFF. The rearrangement uses TRBV24-1 and TRBJ2-1; possibly TRBD2 for D (5 bases). The CDR3 has 15 amino acids. V was shortened by 2 bases and J by 8 bases, with 15 bases between the two germline ends. The V gene's germline CDR1 is KGHDR and CDR2 SFDVKD.

V usage is TRBV5-1 and J usage is TRBJ2-1; TRBD2 matches 12 bases. Germline V gene sequence: CDR1 SGHRS, CDR2 YFSETQ. V trimming: 3 bases; J trimming: 4 bases; junction bases outside the gene matches: 2. CDR3 size: 15 residues. The CDR3 DNA follows: TGCGCCAGCAGCTCTAGCGGGGGGGCTTACAATGAGCAGTTCTTC. Translation: CASSSSGGAYNEQFF.

V usage is TRBV5-1 and J usage is TRBJ2-3; a weak D match, TRBD1 (6 bases). The CDR3 runs 14 residues. Germline values: CDR1 SGHRS, CDR2 YFSETQ. Between the trimmed V and J ends, which lost 4 bases and 2 bases, there was a span of 11 bases. The CDR3 reads CASSPGHFTDTQYF. The CDR3 bases are TGCGCCAGCAGCCCGGGACATTTCACAGATACGCAGTATTTT. Based on the CDR3 plus reference TRBV5-1 and TRBJ2-3, the full variable domain is KAGVTQTPRYLIKTRGQQVTLSCSPISGHRSVSWYQQTPGQGLQFLFEYFSETQRNKGNFPGRFSGRQFSNSRSEMNVSTLELGDSALYLCASSPGHFTDTQYFGPGTRLTVL.

This clone was counted once. This chain connects TRBV5-4 to TRBJ1-2; unclear D gene. The CDR3 spans 13 residues. Trimming removed 2 bases at V and 2 bases at J, with 7 bases between. Germline-derived CDR1 and CDR2 are SGHNT and YYREEE (reference sequence). The CDR3 DNA is TGTGCCAGCAGCTTCGGGGAGAACTATGGCTACACCTTC. It yields the protein CASSFGENYGYTF.

The chain has TRBV2 and TRBJ2-7, with TRBD1 matching 9 bases. Trimming took 11 bases from V and 1 from J; bases not matched to a gene: 12. Per the germline V gene, CDR1 is SNHLY and CDR2 is FYNNEI. The CDR3 covers 15 residues. The CDR3 is CASQHAGTGSYEQYF. DNA for the CDR3: TGTGCCTCACAGCACGCCGGGACAGGGTCCTACGAGCAGTACTTC.

This sequence joins TRBV19 and TRBJ1-1; TRBD1 matches at 10 bases. This CDR3 has 14 residues. V lost 1 base, J lost 4 bases, and 0 bases stayed unmatched. CDR1 is LNHDA and CDR2 is SQIVND in the germline V gene (reference sequence). The CDR3 loop reads CASSIGTGGTEAFF. The CDR3 nucleotides read TGTGCCAGTAGTATAGGGACAGGGGGCACTGAAGCTTTCTTT.

V usage is TRBV5-1 and J usage is TRBJ1-1; D gene uncertain. Trimming took off 0 bases at V and 0 bases at J, with 9 bases between the two ends. Per germline, CDR1 SGHRS and CDR2 YFSETQ. The length of the CDR3 is 15 residues. For the CDR3, the DNA is TGCGCCAGCAGCTTGGAGAATACGGTGAACACTGAAGCTTTCTTT. Translating gives CASSLENTVNTEAFF. The full variable domain, its missing parts supplied by reference TRBV5-1 and TRBJ1-1, is KAGVTQTPRYLIKTRGQQVTLSCSPISGHRSVSWYQQTPGQGLQFLFEYFSETQRNKGNFPGRFSGRQFSNSRSEMNVSTLELGDSALYLCASSLENTVNTEAFFGQGTRLTVV.

The chain employs TRBV3-1 (or the pseudogene TRBV3-2) and TRBJ2-7, with D possibly matching TRBD2 (6 bases). The ends were cut back, 2 bases at V and 3 bases at J, with 14 bases in the middle. The germline CDR1 and CDR2 sequences are LGHDT and YNNKEL (reference sequence). This CDR3 is 15 amino acids long. CDR3 amino acids: CASSQRTGEHYEQYF. In DNA, the CDR3 is TGTGCCAGCAGCCAACGGACGGGGGAGCACTACGAGCAGTACTTC.